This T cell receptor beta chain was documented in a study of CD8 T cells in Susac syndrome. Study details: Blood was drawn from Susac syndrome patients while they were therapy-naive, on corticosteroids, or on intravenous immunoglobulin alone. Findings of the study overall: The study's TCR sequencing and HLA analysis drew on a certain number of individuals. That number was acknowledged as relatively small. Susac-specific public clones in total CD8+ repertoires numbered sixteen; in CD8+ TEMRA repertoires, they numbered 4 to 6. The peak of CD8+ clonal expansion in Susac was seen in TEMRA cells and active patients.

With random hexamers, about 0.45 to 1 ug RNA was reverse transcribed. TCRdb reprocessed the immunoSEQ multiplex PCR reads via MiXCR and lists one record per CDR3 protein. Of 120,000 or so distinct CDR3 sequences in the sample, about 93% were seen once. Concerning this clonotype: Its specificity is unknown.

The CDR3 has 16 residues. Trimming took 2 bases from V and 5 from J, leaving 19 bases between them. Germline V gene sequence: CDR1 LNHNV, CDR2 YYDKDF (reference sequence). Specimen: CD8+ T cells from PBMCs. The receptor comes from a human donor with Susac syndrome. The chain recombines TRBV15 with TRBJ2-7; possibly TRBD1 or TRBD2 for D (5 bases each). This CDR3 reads CATSRRGPAGKNEQYF. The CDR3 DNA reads TGTGCCACCAGCAGACGGGGTCCGGCAGGGAAGAACGAGCAGTACTTC. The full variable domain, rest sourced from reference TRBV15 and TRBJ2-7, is DAMVIQNPRYQVTQFGKPVTLSCSQTLNHNVMYWYQQKSSQAPKLLFHYYDKDFNNEADTPDNFQSRRPNTSFCFLDIRSPGLGDTAMYLCATSRRGPAGKNEQYFGPGTRLTVT.